Below are 26 T cell receptor beta chains sequenced from a single sample in a study of regulatory T cells in long-lasting Graves disease. Indicated time point: newly diagnosed GD, antithyroid drugs for less than 3 months. Researchers made the TCR library from RNA that was extracted from PBMCs. According to the study, TCR beta libraries were built with iRepertoire HTBI primers and CDR3-region Arm-PCR. TCRdb recomputed calls from the multiplex PCR reads with MiXCR, one row per CDR3 protein. The data show a few hundred thousand distinct CDR3 sequences, with roughly 13% seen just once and roughly 10% held by the top ten. This same sample was also taken into another study, of T cells in Graves' hyperthyroidism and ophthalmopathy.

The sample in question was peripheral blood mononuclear cells (PBMCs), obtained at new diagnosis, from a patient treated with antithyroid drugs. The receptors were gathered from a man aged 25 to 40 with Graves disease.

This clonotype was counted at least ten times. The V and J genes are TRBV20-1 and TRBJ1-1, with a possible D match to TRBD1 (6 bases). CDR1 and CDR2 from the germline V gene are DFQATT and SNEGSKA (reference sequence). This CDR3 contains 13 residues. Trimming removed 2 bases at V and 4 bases at J, with 11 bases between. CDR3 DNA sequence: TGCAGTGCTAGACGCGACAGGACCACTGAAGCTTTCTTT. As protein: CSARRDRTTEAFF.

There are many counts of this clonotype. CDR3 sequence (DNA): TGTGCCAGCAACCCTTGGAGGGGTAGCGGGAGTGTTAATGAGCAGTTCTTC. As protein: CASNPWRGSGSVNEQFF. The chain combines TRBV12-3 or TRBV12-4 with TRBJ2-1; TRBD2 matches 9 bases. V lost 7 bases to trimming and J lost 7 bases; unmatched junction nucleotides: 17. This CDR3 has 17 amino acids.

The chain combines TRBV7-9 with TRBJ2-7; TRBD1 is a possible D gene (6 bases). CDR3 size: 14 residues. V lost 5 bases to trimming and J lost 2 bases, with 13 bases between them. The germline CDR1 and CDR2 sequences are SEHNR and FQNEAQ (reference sequence). The CDR3 DNA reads TGTGCCAGCAGCCACCGGGACACCCCCTACGAGCAGTACTTC. Protein product: CASSHRDTPYEQYF.

This clonotype was observed at least ten times. This rearrangement joins TRBV11-2 to TRBJ2-5; 11 nucleotides match TRBD2. This CDR3 is 16 amino acids long. V was pared by 4 bases and J by 5 bases, with 9 bases of the junction left unmatched. Germline loops: CDR1 SGHAT, CDR2 FQNNGV. CDR3 sequence: CASSSRLAGQGETQYF. Here the CDR3 DNA reads TGTGCCAGCAGCTCCAGACTAGCGGGGCAAGGGGAGACCCAGTACTTC. Full variable domain (outside the CDR3, taken from reference TRBV11-2 and TRBJ2-5): EAGVAQSPRYKIIEKRQSVAFWCNPISGHATLYWYQQILGQGPKLLIQFQNNGVVDDSQLPKDRFSAERLKGVDSTLKIQPAKLEDSAVYLCASSSRLAGQGETQYFGPGTRLLVL.

This clonotype was counted at least ten times. The gene calls are TRBV5-1 and TRBJ1-1; D possibly corresponds to TRBD1 (5 bases). This CDR3 is built from 15 residues. V lost 1 base, J lost 6 bases, and 16 bases lay in between. The germline gives CDR1 SGHRS, CDR2 YFSETQ. Here the CDR3 reads CASSLLRTKGSEAFF. CDR3 sequence (DNA): TGCGCCAGCAGCTTGCTCAGGACCAAGGGGTCTGAAGCTTTCTTT.

This clonotype was counted ten times or more. The rearrangement uses TRBV29-1 and TRBJ2-7, with TRBD2 matching 8 bases. Losses at the gene ends were 4 bases for V and 2 bases for J; bases not matched to a gene: 4. The length of the CDR3 is 13 residues. CDR1 is SQVTM, CDR2 ANQGSEA, per germline. Here the CDR3 DNA reads TGCAGCGTTGCTGGTAGCGGGACCTACGAGCAGTACTTC. As protein: CSVAGSGTYEQYF.

As to this clonotype: Since the CDR3 does not end with the conserved phenylalanine or tryptophan, this likely comes from a read error. It is unclear where the CDR3 begins or ends on the DNA, so no DNA is shown, and the CDR3 is as TCRdb lists it. The CDR3 is CAWSGLEGSEQYFGP. The chain employs TRBV30 and TRBJ2-4; no check of the table's D call, TRBD2, against the DNA was made. Counting both end residues, the CDR3 totals 15 amino acids. In germline, CDR1 is GTSNPN, CDR2 SVGIG (reference sequence).

Turning to this clonotype: The junction departs from germline at one end; a sequencing error may be responsible. The chain joins TRBV7-9 to TRBJ2-3; no clear D. With the DNA end fitting TRBJ2-7 better, the J assignment may be wrong. Germline CDR1 and CDR2: SEHNR and FQNEAQ (reference sequence). The CDR3 has 12 amino acids. CDR3 coding DNA: TGTGCCTGCAGCTTAGCCTTCTACGAGCAGTACTTC. It is translated as CACSLAFYEQYF.

This clonotype occurred a few times. The V gene is TRBV20-1, the J gene TRBJ2-3; TRBD1 agrees at 9 bases. From germline, CDR1 is DFQATT and CDR2 SNEGSKA (reference sequence). The CDR3 has 16 amino acids. V shed 0 bases and J 1 base; nucleotides not matched to a gene: 5. The DNA for the CDR3 is TGCAGTGCTAGAGAGTGGGGACAGGGTGGCACAGATACGCAGTATTTT. Translating gives CSAREWGQGGTDTQYF.

This clonotype was found a few times. A junction boundary mismatches the germline segment, possibly from a read error. The rearrangement links TRBV29-1 to TRBJ1-1; no reliable D call. The germline V gene encodes CDR1 SQVTM and CDR2 ANQGSEA. This CDR3 has 12 residues. This CDR3 is CSAEDPRREAFF. DNA of the CDR3: TGCAGCGCTGAAGATCCCCGACGGGAAGCTTTCTTT.

This clonotype has only a few counts. The chain recombines TRBV20-1 with TRBJ2-3, with D possibly being TRBD1 (5 bases). Looked up from germline, CDR1 is DFQATT and CDR2 is SNEGSKA (reference sequence). This CDR3 spans 14 amino acids. Trimming took 4 bases from V and 0 from J, leaving 11 bases between them. In DNA form, the CDR3 reads TGCAGTGCTACTCGACAGACTAGCACAGATACGCAGTATTTT. It specifies CSATRQTSTDTQYF.

This clonotype was found a few times. This rearrangement joins TRBV30 to TRBJ2-1; 14 bases line up with TRBD2. From germline, CDR1 is GTSNPN and CDR2 SVGIG (reference sequence). After removal of 2 bases from V and 10 bases from J, the junction contained 10 bases not matched to a gene. This CDR3 is 16 amino acids long. This CDR3 is CAWSPLGLAGEEEQFF. In nucleotides, the CDR3 is TGTGCCTGGAGTCCCTTGGGACTAGCGGGAGAGGAGGAGCAGTTCTTC.

The chain has TRBV10-1 and TRBJ2-5; D might be TRBD1 (5 bases). The germline gives CDR1 WNHNN, CDR2 SYGVQD (reference sequence). CDR3 length: 15 residues. Trimming left V 4 bases short and J 4 bases short, with 16 bases between. The CDR3 DNA is TGCGCCAGCAGTGGAGGCGGTCCCAGGGTAGAGACCCAGTACTTC. Residues: CASSGGGPRVETQYF.

As concerns this clonotype: A read error is possible here, since a much larger clone lies one base away. The V gene is TRBV6-1, the J gene TRBJ2-1; 7 nucleotides match TRBD1. V was pared by 6 bases and J by 8 bases, with 10 bases of the junction left unmatched. This CDR3 is built from 14 residues. Germline-derived CDR1 and CDR2 are MNHNS and SASEGT. The CDR3 DNA sequence: TGTGCCAGCAGCAAAAAGGGGGCAGAAGATGAGCAGTTCTTC. Its translation: CASSKKGAEDEQFF.

This chain connects TRBV27 to TRBJ1-6; D gene uncertain. The CDR3 runs to 16 residues. CDR1 MNHEY and CDR2 SMNVEV come from the germline V gene (reference sequence). V was shortened by 7 bases and J by 2 bases, with 15 bases between the two germline ends. The CDR3 DNA is TGTGCCAGCACCCGCAACCCGGCTACCTATAATTCACCCCTCCACTTT. Residues: CASTRNPATYNSPLHF.

This clonotype was seen ten or more times. The chain carries TRBV7-9 and TRBJ1-1; D is uncertain. The CDR3 is 14 amino acids. Trimming removed 1 base at V and 6 bases at J, with 12 bases between. CDR1 SEHNR and CDR2 FQNEAQ come from the germline V gene (reference sequence). CDR3 protein: CASSLVWRTAEAFF. The CDR3 region has the DNA TGTGCCAGCAGCTTAGTTTGGAGGACGGCTGAAGCTTTCTTT.

This chain links TRBV10-1 with TRBJ1-1; 8 positions match TRBD1. The CDR3 sequence is 15 residues long. Trimming removed 2 bases from V and 3 bases from J; junction bases left unmatched: 5. Germline V gives CDR1 WNHNN, CDR2 SYGVQD (reference sequence). CDR3 protein: CASSEDRGFDTEAFF. In DNA form, the CDR3 reads TGCGCCAGCAGTGAGGACAGGGGTTTCGACACTGAAGCTTTCTTT.

This clonotype was seen more than once but under ten times. The chain links TRBV5-5 to TRBJ1-3; no clear D. The V gene's germline CDR1 is SGHKS and CDR2 YYEKEE (reference sequence). Trimming removed 0 bases at V and 2 bases at J, with 12 bases between. The CDR3 sequence is 16 residues long. CDR3 coding DNA: TGTGCCAGCAGCTTGGATTCGGGGAGAACTGGAAACACCATATATTTT. Protein sequence: CASSLDSGRTGNTIYF.

CDR3 loop: CAWRAGTGGWEQYF. CDR3 nucleotides: TGTGCCTGGAGAGCCGGGACAGGGGGTTGGGAGCAGTACTTC. The chain has TRBV30 and TRBJ2-7; 11 positions agree with TRBD1. J was trimmed by 7 bases and V by 3 bases; bases with no gene match: 8. Germline V gives CDR1 GTSNPN, CDR2 SVGIG (reference sequence). This CDR3 has 14 amino acids.

This clonotype appeared a few times. This rearrangement joins TRBV6-1 to TRBJ1-2; a weak D match, TRBD1 (5 bases). This CDR3 is 20 amino acids long. Trimming took off 6 bases at V and 7 bases at J, with 36 bases between the two ends. CDR1 is MNHNS, CDR2 SASEGT, per germline. The DNA of the CDR3 is TGTGCCAGCAGCGTTCGAATGCCAGCGTGGGCAACTCACCGGAGGGGTGGCTACACCTTC. Its translation is CASSVRMPAWATHRRGGYTF.

This clonotype was observed many times. J is TRBJ2-3 and V is TRBV10-3, with 12 bases fitting TRBD2. This CDR3 has 17 amino acids. V lost 9 bases to trimming and J lost 0 bases; unmatched junction nucleotides: 10. Germline V gene data show CDR1 as ENHRY and CDR2 as SYGVKD. DNA for the CDR3: TGTGCCATAAGTCGGGCTAGCGGGAGGGAAAGCACAGATACGCAGTATTTT. Translation gives CAISRASGRESTDTQYF.

The chain links TRBV7-3 to TRBJ2-2, with 10 bases that match TRBD2. CDR3 length: 14 residues. Per the germline V gene, CDR1 is SGHTA and CDR2 is FQGTGA. Trimming took 5 bases from V and 6 from J; bases not matched to a gene: 3. DNA of the CDR3: TGTGCCAGCAGCGAACTAGCGGGACCCGGGGAGCTGTTTTTT. Translated, it gives CASSELAGPGELFF.

This sequence joins TRBV29-1 and TRBJ1-4; 10 nucleotides agree with TRBD1. CDR1 SQVTM and CDR2 ANQGSEA come from the germline V gene. With 7 bases clipped from V and 8 bases from J, the junction kept 7 bases outside the gene matches. The CDR3 length is 13 residues. In nucleotides, the CDR3 is TGCAGCGGGGGGGACAGGGGCGAGGAAAAACTGTTTTTT. Its protein is CSGGDRGEEKLFF.

This clonotype was seen a few times. The V and J genes are TRBV20-1 and TRBJ2-3; 9 bases match TRBD1. J lost 4 bases, V lost 5 bases, and 10 bases had no gene match. CDR1 is DFQATT, CDR2 SNEGSKA, per germline (reference sequence). The CDR3 totals 15 residues. Written as DNA, the CDR3 is TGCAGTGCTTGCCGGGACAGGGTATACCCAGATACGCAGTATTTT. This sequence encodes CSACRDRVYPDTQYF.

This clonotype was found many times. The chain recombines TRBV27 with TRBJ2-1, with TRBD1 matching over 7 bases. The CDR3 spans 15 residues. J lost 6 bases, V lost 6 bases, and 11 bases had no gene match. CDR1 and CDR2 from the germline V gene are MNHEY and SMNVEV (reference sequence). CDR3 bases: TGTGCCAGCAGCCTTCAGATGACAGGGTTCAATGAGCAGTTCTTC. It specifies CASSLQMTGFNEQFF.

This clonotype has ten or more counts. V is TRBV7-2 and J is TRBJ2-7, with D possibly matching TRBD2 (6 bases). CDR1 and CDR2 (germline): SGHTA, FQGNSA. Trimming shortened V by 5 bases and J by 6 bases, and 20 bases separated the two germline ends. This CDR3 is built from 15 residues. The CDR3 spells CASSPLGVAAGEQYF. The CDR3, as DNA: TGTGCCAGCAGCCCATTGGGAGTAGCGGCTGGCGAGCAGTACTTC.